What follows are 18 T cell receptor beta chains derived from one specimen sequenced in a study of blood T cell repertoires in COVID-19. Sequenced by immunoSEQ multiplex PCR; TCRdb stores in-frame clones only, minus some. The sample contains around 52,000 clones, around 80% of which appear only once. The sequenced sample consisted of peripheral blood. The receptor source for this set is a woman of 80 years or more with acute or convalescent COVID-19.

The gene calls are TRBV15 and TRBJ2-5; D is uncertain. V dropped 5 bases and J dropped 3 bases, with 7 bases sitting between them. The CDR3 has 12 amino acids. The germline V gene has CDR1 LNHNV and CDR2 YYDKDF (reference sequence). The CDR3 here is CATSAQKETQYF. As DNA, the CDR3 is TGTGCCACCAGCGCACAGAAAGAGACCCAGTACTTC. The full variable domain, its missing parts supplied by reference TRBV15 and TRBJ2-5, is DAMVIQNPRYQVTQFGKPVTLSCSQTLNHNVMYWYQQKSSQAPKLLFHYYDKDFNNEADTPDNFQSRRPNTSFCFLDIRSPGLGDTAMYLCATSAQKETQYFGPGTRLLVL.

This chain uses TRBV7-2 with TRBJ2-3; 15 nucleotides align to TRBD2. CDR3 length: 17 amino acids. With 5 bases clipped from V and 3 bases from J, the junction kept 6 bases outside the gene matches. The germline gives CDR1 SGHTA, CDR2 FQGNSA. The CDR3 reads CASSKRTSGRGTDTQYF. The CDR3 DNA reads TGTGCCAGCAGCAAACGGACTAGCGGGAGGGGGACAGATACGCAGTATTTT.

V is TRBV7-6 and J is TRBJ2-3, with 7 bases identical to TRBD1. There are 15 residues in the CDR3. Per the germline V gene, CDR1 is SGHVS and CDR2 is FNYEAQ. After removal of 4 bases from V and 5 bases from J, the junction contained 9 bases not matched to a gene. CDR3 coding DNA: TGTGCCAGCAGCTACGGGTCAGGGGGTAGAGATACGCAGTATTTT. Amino acids: CASSYGSGGRDTQYF.

This chain uses TRBV4-1 with TRBJ2-5, with D possibly being TRBD2 (7 bases). Per germline, CDR1 MGHRA and CDR2 YSYEKL. The V end was cut by 0 bases, the J end by 5 bases, with 13 bases between. This CDR3 contains 15 residues. The CDR3 reads CASSQEGGALETQYF. The CDR3 nucleotides are TGCGCCAGCAGCCAAGAAGGGGGGGCGTTGGAGACCCAGTACTTC.

The chain has TRBV10-3 and TRBJ2-7; 8 bases fit TRBD2. V lost 5 bases, J lost 9 bases, and 12 bases stayed unmatched. The CDR3 consists of 14 residues. CDR1 and CDR2 (germline): ENHRY, SYGVKD. CDR3 loop: CAISPGLVASGQYF. The CDR3 coding sequence is TGTGCCATCAGTCCGGGACTAGTCGCCTCCGGGCAGTACTTC.

The CDR3 is CASRGAWGSVHEQFF. The CDR3 DNA reads TGTGCCAGCAGAGGGGCTTGGGGCAGCGTTCATGAGCAGTTCTTC. V is TRBV27 and J is TRBJ2-1; D may be TRBD1 (5 bases). Deletions cut 6 bases from V and 8 bases from J, with 20 bases between. There are 15 residues in the CDR3. Looked up from germline, CDR1 is MNHEY and CDR2 is SMNVEV (reference sequence).

The rearrangement links TRBV3-1 (or the pseudogene TRBV3-2) to TRBJ1-5; 9 bases fit TRBD1. The ends lost 0 bases at V and 9 bases at J; junction bases unmatched: 9. The CDR3 length is 16 residues. Germline V gene lookup returns CDR1 LGHDT and CDR2 YNNKEL (reference sequence). The CDR3 DNA follows: TGTGCCAGCAGCCAAGATTCGGGACAGGGCTTTTGGCCCCAGCATTTT. Translated: CASSQDSGQGFWPQHF.

DNA of the CDR3: TGCGCCAGCAGCGTCCTGAGCTCCTACAATGAGCAGTTCTTC. This codes for CASSVLSSYNEQFF. The chain recombines TRBV5-1 with TRBJ2-1; no clear D gene. The germline V gene has CDR1 SGHRS and CDR2 YFSETQ. This CDR3 comprises 14 residues. Deletions cut 4 bases from V and 0 bases from J, with 8 bases between.

The chain links TRBV2 to TRBJ2-7, with 8 bases matching TRBD1. CDR1 and CDR2 from the germline V gene are SNHLY and FYNNEI. The V and J ends lost 4 bases and 5 bases, in that order; junction bases with no gene match: 10. This CDR3 has 15 residues. CDR3 region: CASSGFHGQGNEQYF. CDR3 in DNA: TGTGCCAGCAGTGGATTTCATGGACAGGGCAACGAGCAGTACTTC.

V gene TRBV30 combines with J gene TRBJ2-1; TRBD2 aligns across 7 bases. The CDR3 loop spans 14 amino acids. With 0 bases clipped from V and 8 bases from J, the junction kept 7 bases outside the gene matches. CDR1 and CDR2 from the germline V gene are GTSNPN and SVGIG (reference sequence). The CDR3 DNA reads as TGTGCCTGGAGTGTGGGCGGGAGTAACTATGAGCAGTTCTTC. Protein product: CAWSVGGSNYEQFF.

This clone was counted only a few times. The V call is TRBV5-1, the J call TRBJ2-7; 8 bases fit TRBD1. The CDR3 consists of 16 residues. CDR1 SGHRS and CDR2 YFSETQ come from the germline V gene. Unmatched junction bases numbered 9, after V lost 2 bases and J lost 2 bases. The CDR3 region has the DNA TGCGCCAGCAGCTTTGGACAGGGCGAGAGGCCCTACGAGCAGTACTTC. This translates into CASSFGQGERPYEQYF. The full variable domain, with the rest looked up from reference TRBV5-1 and TRBJ2-7, is KAGVTQTPRYLIKTRGQQVTLSCSPISGHRSVSWYQQTPGQGLQFLFEYFSETQRNKGNFPGRFSGRQFSNSRSEMNVSTLELGDSALYLCASSFGQGERPYEQYFGPGTRLTVT.

V usage is TRBV27 and J usage is TRBJ1-1; no firm D call. The CDR3 totals 14 residues. Trimming cost V 5 bases and J 1 base, with 11 bases left between them. Germline V gene data show CDR1 as MNHEY and CDR2 as SMNVEV (reference sequence). In DNA form, the CDR3 reads TGTGCCAGCAGTCACACTACGGGGAACACTGAAGCTTTCTTT. This gives the protein CASSHTTGNTEAFF.

The sample holds a few counts of this clone. The chain joins TRBV5-1 to TRBJ2-7, with D perhaps TRBD2 (6 bases). Trimming took off 6 bases at V and 0 bases at J, with 16 bases between the two ends. Germline V CDR1 and CDR2: SGHRS, YFSETQ. CDR3 length: 15 residues. The CDR3 is CASTLGPGSSYEQYF. The CDR3 DNA follows: TGCGCCAGCACCCTCGGGCCCGGGAGCTCCTACGAGCAGTACTTC. The complete variable domain, with remaining parts taken from reference TRBV5-1 and TRBJ2-7, reads KAGVTQTPRYLIKTRGQQVTLSCSPISGHRSVSWYQQTPGQGLQFLFEYFSETQRNKGNFPGRFSGRQFSNSRSEMNVSTLELGDSALYLCASTLGPGSSYEQYFGPGTRLTVT.

This CDR3 reads CSMEGQNYEQYF. The CDR3, as DNA: TGCAGCATGGAAGGACAGAACTACGAGCAGTACTTC. The chain is built from TRBV29-1 and TRBJ2-7; TRBD1 is a possible D gene (6 bases). The germline V gene encodes CDR1 SQVTM and CDR2 ANQGSEA. CDR3 length: 12 amino acids. V was shortened by 8 bases and J by 3 bases, with 14 bases between the two germline ends.

The V call is TRBV5-1, the J call TRBJ1-2, with no clear D. The CDR3 is 12 amino acids. Looked up from germline, CDR1 is SGHRS and CDR2 is YFSETQ. V gave up 0 bases and J gave up 4 bases, with 4 bases separating them. CDR3 sequence (DNA): TGCGCCAGCAGCTTGGACAGCTATGGCTACACCTTC. Its translation is CASSLDSYGYTF.

This clone was detected a few times. This chain joins TRBV11-2 and TRBJ2-7; 7 bases agree with TRBD1. J was trimmed by 3 bases and V by 8 bases; bases with no gene match: 7. The germline gives CDR1 SGHAT, CDR2 FQNNGV. This CDR3 has 13 amino acids. As DNA, the CDR3 is TGTGCCAGCCGCCCGCAGGGGGTCTACGAGCAGTACTTC. Translated: CASRPQGVYEQYF.

The rearrangement links TRBV2 to TRBJ1-2; D remains unclear. Looked up from germline, CDR1 is SNHLY and CDR2 is FYNNEI. CDR3 length: 11 amino acids. V was trimmed by 5 bases and J by 3 bases, leaving 4 bases between them. The CDR3 coding sequence is TGTGCCAGCAGTACGGACTATGGCTACACCTTC. It is translated as CASSTDYGYTF.

CDR3 sequence (DNA): TGCGCCAGCAGCTCCTACCGCAGGACAGACAGCACAGATACGCAGTATTTT. Its translation is CASSSYRRTDSTDTQYF. The rearrangement links TRBV5-1 to TRBJ2-3, with D perhaps TRBD1 (6 bases). The CDR3 covers 17 residues. Germline CDR1 and CDR2: SGHRS and YFSETQ. With 3 bases removed from V and 0 bases from J, the gap between germline ends came to 17 bases.